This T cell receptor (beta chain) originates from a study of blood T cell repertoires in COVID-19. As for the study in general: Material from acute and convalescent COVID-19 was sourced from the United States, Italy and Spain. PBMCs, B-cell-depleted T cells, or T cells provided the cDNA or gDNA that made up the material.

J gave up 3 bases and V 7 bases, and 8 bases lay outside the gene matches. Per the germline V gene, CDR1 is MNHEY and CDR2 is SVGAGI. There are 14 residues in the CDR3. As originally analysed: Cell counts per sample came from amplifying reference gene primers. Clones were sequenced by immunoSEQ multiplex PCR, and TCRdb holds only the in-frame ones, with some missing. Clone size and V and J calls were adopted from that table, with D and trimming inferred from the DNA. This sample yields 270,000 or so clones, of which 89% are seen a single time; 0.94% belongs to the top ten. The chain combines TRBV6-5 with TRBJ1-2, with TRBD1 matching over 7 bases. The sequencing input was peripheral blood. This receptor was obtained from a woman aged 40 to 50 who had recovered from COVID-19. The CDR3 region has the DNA TGTGCCAGCAAACAGGGGCCGGTGGACTATGGCTACACCTTC. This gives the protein CASKQGPVDYGYTF.